The rows below give T cell receptor beta chains drawn from one sample of a study of regulatory T cells in long-lasting Graves disease. A single record per CDR3 protein comes from TCRdb applying MiXCR to the multiplex PCR reads. The data hold about 660,000 distinct CDR3 sequences, with about 30% observed a single time. The sequences come from peripheral blood mononuclear cells (PBMCs), collected when the disease was refractory, from a patient treated with antithyroid drugs. All receptors derive from a female donor with Graves disease. Both conserved end residues are part of each CDR3. Each record gives: J gene, clone size, V gene, D gene, CDR3 DNA, CDR3 protein. D genes are given only for firm matches. Some rows have no size entry. The others give once, few or many, or a class for an expanded clone.

TRBJ2-2,-,TRBV15,-,TGTGCCACCAGCAGGCAACATCGGGAGCTGTTTTTT,CATSRQHRELFF
TRBJ1-4,few,TRBV30,-,TGTGCCTGGAGTACCGCTTTCTCAACTAATGAAAAACTGTTTTTT,CAWSTAFSTNEKLFF
TRBJ1-3,-,TRBV28,TRBD1,TGTGTCAGCAGTTTAATGGGACAGGGGGCGGACACCATATATTTT,CVSSLMGQGADTIYF
TRBJ1-5,-,TRBV6-1,-,TGTGCCAGCAGTGTTCGGGGGCCGGGGAATCAGCCCCAGCATTTT,CASSVRGPGNQPQHF
TRBJ2-7,once,TRBV19,-,TGTGCCAGTAGTAGTGCAGGTTCGTTACACGAGCAGTACTTC,CASSSAGSLHEQYF
TRBJ1-4,many,TRBV2,-,TGTGCCAGCAGCGGCGATAGGAATGAAAAACTGTTTTTT,CASSGDRNEKLFF
TRBJ1-1,-,TRBV4-2,TRBD1,TGTGCCAGCAGCCTCGGGACAGGCCCACTCGGCACTGAAGCTTTCTTT,CASSLGTGPLGTEAFF
TRBJ1-1,-,TRBV7-9,-,TGTGCCAGCAGCAGGAAGGGCACTGAAGCTTTCTTT,CASSRKGTEAFF
TRBJ1-1,few,TRBV29-1,-,TGCAGCGTTGAAGGCATTACAGGGCGGACTGAAGCTTTCTTT,CSVEGITGRTEAFF
TRBJ1-5,-,TRBV28,-,TGTGCCAGCAGTCAACTTCCCCAGCCCCAGCATTTT,CASSQLPQPQHF
TRBJ1-2,-,TRBV18,TRBD1,TGTGCCAGCTCACGAGACAGGGACTCCGGCTACACCTTC,CASSRDRDSGYTF
TRBJ2-7,few,TRBV2,TRBD2,TGTGCCAGCAGCACCCCTGTGGCTAGCGGGAGCCTGACTTACGAGCAGTACTTC,CASSTPVASGSLTYEQYF
TRBJ2-5,-,TRBV12-3/TRBV12-4,TRBD2,TGTGCCAGCGGCCCACCGGGACTAGCGGGAGTAGGAGAGACCCAGTACTTC,CASGPPGLAGVGETQYF
TRBJ2-7,-,TRBV20-1,TRBD2,TGCAGTGCTAGAGTTAGCGGGAGGACATACGAGCAGTACTTC,CSARVSGRTYEQYF
TRBJ2-7,-,TRBV19,-,TGTGCCAGTAGCCCCGGGGTGGGCTCCTACGAGCAGTACTTC,CASSPGVGSYEQYF
TRBJ1-2,-,TRBV27,-,TGTGCCAGCAGTCCACAGACCCTGGGAAACTATGGCTACACCTTC,CASSPQTLGNYGYTF
TRBJ1-5,-,TRBV10-3,TRBD1,TGTGCCACTGGGGACAGGGGGTCGAGCAATCAGCCCCAGCATTTT,CATGDRGSSNQPQHF
TRBJ2-7,-,TRBV6-5,-,TGTGCCAGCAGTTACGGGATTACCTACGAGCAGTACTTC,CASSYGITYEQYF
TRBJ1-3,many,TRBV5-5,-,TGTGCCAGCAGCTTGGGGGGGGCGCGAACCGGAAACACCATATATTTT,CASSLGGARTGNTIYF
TRBJ1-2,many,TRBV6-2/TRBV6-3,TRBD1,TGTGCCAGCAGACGGACAGGGGATGGCTACACCTTC,CASRRTGDGYTF
TRBJ2-7,many,TRBV5-1,-,TGTGCCAGCAGTCTCCCCTCCTACGAGCAGTACTTC,CASSLPSYEQYF
TRBJ1-6,few,TRBV3-1,-,TGTGCCAGCAGCCTAAGCTCGGGTAGGGCCCTCCACTTT,CASSLSSGRALHF
TRBJ1-6,-,TRBV6-1,TRBD1,TGTGCCAGCACCACGACAGGGCTCAATAATTCACCCCTCCACTTT,CASTTTGLNNSPLHF
TRBJ1-2,-,TRBV20-1,-,TGCAGTGCCCCACTATCCCTCGGCTACACCTTC,CSAPLSLGYTF
TRBJ2-7,few,TRBV9,TRBD2,TGTGCCAGCAGCGTAGGGGTTCTAGCGGGAGGCCAGGACGAGCAGTACTTC,CASSVGVLAGGQDEQYF
TRBJ1-1,-,TRBV5-6,-,TGTGCCAGCAGCTTTGGAGTGGGGCGCCTGAACACTGAAGCTTTCTTT,CASSFGVGRLNTEAFF
TRBJ2-5,-,TRBV15,-,TGTGCCACCGGGCGCAGGATACAAGAGACCCAGTACTTC,CATGRRIQETQYF
TRBJ2-7,few,TRBV10-3,-,TGTGCCATCAGTGAGTTCGGCAGTCCGAGCTCCTACGAGCAGTACTTC,CAISEFGSPSSYEQYF
TRBJ1-1,many,TRBV28,-,TGTGCCAGCACCAACCAGGGCCAGGGTGACACTGAAGCTTTCTTT,CASTNQGQGDTEAFF
TRBJ2-1,-,TRBV10-3,TRBD2,TGTGCCATCAGACCGGCTAGCGGCGCTAACTACAATGAGCAGTTCTTC,CAIRPASGANYNEQFF